The source of this TCR beta chain is a study of blood T cell repertoires in COVID-19. Overall study context: Spain, Italy and the United States supplied samples that represented acute and convalescent COVID-19. PBMCs, B-cell-depleted T cells, or T cells provided the cDNA or gDNA that made up the material.

V was cut by 0 bases and J by 5 bases, with 24 bases left in between. Germline CDR1 MGHRA, CDR2 YSYEKL. This CDR3 is built from 19 residues. The data were produced by immunoSEQ multiplex PCR, yet TCRdb's version contains in-frame clones alone and is incomplete. The sample lists 35,000 to 45,000 clones, roughly 88% occurring once. The chain links TRBV4-1 to TRBJ2-3; perhaps TRBD2 as D (6 bases). The source of this sequence is a human donor in a cohort sampled during active COVID-19. The specimen sequenced was peripheral blood. The CDR3 sequence is CASSQESMMGTHLLDTQYF. The CDR3 DNA reads TGCGCCAGCAGCCAAGAATCAATGATGGGGACTCACCTCCTAGATACGCAGTATTTT.